This T cell receptor beta chain was observed in a study of early T cells in non-severe SARS-CoV-2 infection. Study information: Sequencing of bulk RNA from unsorted whole blood was done, without chain pairing.

Study-wide results and caveats: The VDJdb matching leaned toward anti-spike CD8 responses and overlooked private and CD4 specificities.

The protocol attached unique molecular identifiers to individual cDNA molecules. TCRdb fed the 5' RACE reads into MiXCR, producing one record per CDR3 protein. The sample contains approximately 110,000 distinct CDR3 sequences, more than 12% of which appear only once. CDR1 and CDR2 from the germline V gene are SGHRS and YFSETQ. The length of the CDR3 is 13 residues. As regards this clonotype: Its antigen is undetermined. The germline gene is not matched at one end of the junction; a read error may be the cause.

This sequence joins TRBV5-1 and TRBJ1-1; no reliable D call. The receptor was derived from an adult who was a healthcare worker with PCR-confirmed SARS-CoV-2 infection or an uninfected control (not recorded which). The specimen was whole blood. The DNA of the CDR3 is TGCACCAGCAGCCCGGTGGAGCACACTGAAGCTTTCTTT. This sequence encodes CTSSPVEHTEAFF. The variable domain in full, completed from reference TRBV5-1 and TRBJ1-1, reads KAGVTQTPRYLIKTRGQQVTLSCSPISGHRSVSWYQQTPGQGLQFLFEYFSETQRNKGNFPGRFSGRQFSNSRSEMNVSTLELGDSALYLCTSSPVEHTEAFFGQGTRLTVV.